Following are 7 T cell receptor beta chains from one sample sequenced in a study of blood T cell repertoires in COVID-19. Profiling relied on immunoSEQ multiplex PCR, and the TCRdb table lists in-frame clones only, not all of them. This table holds about 280,000 clones, 90% found once. Sample: PBMCs or T cells enriched from blood (not recorded which). The origin of the receptors is a woman aged 18 to 35 with acute COVID-19.

The V gene is TRBV5-4, the J gene TRBJ2-5, with 7 bases lining up with TRBD1. The V and J ends lost 0 bases and 0 bases, in that order; junction bases with no gene match: 2. The V gene's germline CDR1 is SGHNT and CDR2 YYREEE (reference sequence). The CDR3 spans 15 residues. CDR3: CASSLADRDQETQYF. The CDR3 region has the DNA TGTGCCAGCAGCTTGGCCGACAGGGACCAAGAGACCCAGTACTTC.

The chain couples TRBV27 to TRBJ2-6; TRBD1 agrees at 8 bases. This CDR3 region has 17 residues. V was clipped by 7 bases and J by 2 bases; unmatched bases: 10. Germline V gene lookup returns CDR1 MNHEY and CDR2 SMNVEV (reference sequence). The CDR3 spells CASKMTGVETGANVLTF. CDR3 sequence (DNA): TGTGCCAGCAAGATGACAGGGGTGGAAACTGGGGCCAACGTCCTGACTTTC.

This chain joins TRBV10-3 and TRBJ2-7; 12 positions agree with TRBD2. The length of the CDR3 is 16 residues. In germline, CDR1 is ENHRY, CDR2 SYGVKD. Trimming at V came to 5 bases and at J to 2 bases, leaving 7 bases not matched to a gene. This CDR3 is CAISPGLAGQTYEQYF. The CDR3 coding sequence is TGTGCCATCAGTCCGGGACTAGCGGGCCAAACCTACGAGCAGTACTTC.

This chain connects TRBV7-3 to TRBJ2-7; D might be TRBD1 (6 bases). V was trimmed by 5 bases and J by 1 base, leaving 15 bases between them. CDR3 size: 15 residues. Per the germline V gene, CDR1 is SGHTA and CDR2 is FQGTGA. CDR3 nucleotides: TGTGCCAGCAGCACACAGGGTGGGGATTCCTACGAGCAGTACTTC. This encodes CASSTQGGDSYEQYF.

With regard to this clone: Different DNA sequences within this sample yield the same CDR3. The rearrangement uses TRBV27 and TRBJ1-5; 8 nucleotides line up with TRBD1. Germline V gene sequence: CDR1 MNHEY, CDR2 SMNVEV (reference sequence). V dropped 4 bases and J dropped 5; count of bases not matched to a gene: 1. CDR3 length: 13 residues. The DNA of the CDR3 is TGTGCCAGCAGTTCGGACAGGGATCAGCCCCAGCATTTT. It encodes CASSSDRDQPQHF.

This clone has a handful of counts. The chain carries TRBV28 and TRBJ2-7; 8 bases line up with TRBD2. The CDR3 is 14 residues long. CDR1 and CDR2 from the germline V gene are MDHEN and SYDVKM. After removal of 7 bases from V and 2 bases from J, the junction contained 7 bases not matched to a gene. The CDR3 nucleotides read TGTGCCAGCAAGTCGGAGCGGGAGACCTACGAGCAGTACTTC. Translating gives CASKSERETYEQYF.

The J gene is TRBJ1-1, the V gene TRBV29-1; D unclear. With 5 bases removed from V and 0 bases from J, the gap between germline ends came to 16 bases. The CDR3 sequence is 15 residues long. CDR1 is SQVTM and CDR2 is ANQGSEA in the germline V gene. The CDR3 region has the DNA TGCAGCGTTACTGAGACGAGCAGGCTGAACACTGAAGCTTTCTTT. This encodes CSVTETSRLNTEAFF.